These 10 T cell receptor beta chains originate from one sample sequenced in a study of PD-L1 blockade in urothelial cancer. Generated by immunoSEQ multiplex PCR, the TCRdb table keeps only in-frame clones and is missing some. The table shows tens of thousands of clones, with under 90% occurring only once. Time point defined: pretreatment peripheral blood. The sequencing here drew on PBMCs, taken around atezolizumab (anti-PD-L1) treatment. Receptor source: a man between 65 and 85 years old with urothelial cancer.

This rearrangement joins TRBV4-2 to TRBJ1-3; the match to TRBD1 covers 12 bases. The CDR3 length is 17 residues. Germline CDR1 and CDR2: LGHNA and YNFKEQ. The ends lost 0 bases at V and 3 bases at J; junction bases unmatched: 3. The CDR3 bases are TGTGCCAGCAGCCAAGAAGGGACAGGGGGCTTTGGAAACACCATATATTTT. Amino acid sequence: CASSQEGTGGFGNTIYF.

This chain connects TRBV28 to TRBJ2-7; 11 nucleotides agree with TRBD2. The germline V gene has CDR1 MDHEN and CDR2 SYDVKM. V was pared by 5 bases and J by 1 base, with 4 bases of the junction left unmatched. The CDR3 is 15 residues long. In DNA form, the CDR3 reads TGTGCCAGCAGTGATAGCGGGAGGGGGTCCTACGAGCAGTACTTC. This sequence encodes CASSDSGRGSYEQYF.

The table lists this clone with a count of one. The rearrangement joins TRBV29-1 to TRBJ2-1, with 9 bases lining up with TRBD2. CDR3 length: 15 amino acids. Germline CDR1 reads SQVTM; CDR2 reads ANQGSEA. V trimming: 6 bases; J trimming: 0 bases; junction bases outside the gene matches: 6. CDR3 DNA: TGCAGCGTCCTAGCGGGGTATGGCTCCTACAATGAGCAGTTCTTC. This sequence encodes CSVLAGYGSYNEQFF.

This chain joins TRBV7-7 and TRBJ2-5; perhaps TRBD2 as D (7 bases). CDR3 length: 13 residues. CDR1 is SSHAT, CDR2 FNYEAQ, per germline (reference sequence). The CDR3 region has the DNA TGTGCTAGCGGAGCGGGACAACAAGAGACCCAGTACTTC. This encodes CASGAGQQETQYF.

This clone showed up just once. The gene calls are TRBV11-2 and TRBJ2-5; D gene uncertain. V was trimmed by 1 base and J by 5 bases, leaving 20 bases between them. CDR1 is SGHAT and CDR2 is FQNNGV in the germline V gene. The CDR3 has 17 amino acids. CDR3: CASSLVSRGPGGETQYF. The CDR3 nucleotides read TGTGCCAGCAGCTTAGTTTCCCGAGGCCCGGGTGGGGAGACCCAGTACTTC.

The CDR3 region is CASSLDRDRLQETQYF. CDR3 bases: TGTGCCAGCTCACTCGACCGGGACAGATTACAAGAGACCCAGTACTTC. This sequence joins TRBV18 and TRBJ2-5, with TRBD1 matching over 7 bases. V trimming: 4 bases; J trimming: 2 bases; junction bases outside the gene matches: 10. Germline V CDR1 and CDR2: KGHSH, LQKENI. The CDR3 extends over 16 amino acids. Full variable domain (missing parts from reference TRBV18 and TRBJ2-5): NAGVMQNPRHLVRRRGQEARLRCSPMKGHSHVYWYRQLPEEGLKFMVYLQKENIIDESGMPKERFSAEFPKEGPSILRIQQVVRGDSAAYFCASSLDRDRLQETQYFGPGTRLLVL.

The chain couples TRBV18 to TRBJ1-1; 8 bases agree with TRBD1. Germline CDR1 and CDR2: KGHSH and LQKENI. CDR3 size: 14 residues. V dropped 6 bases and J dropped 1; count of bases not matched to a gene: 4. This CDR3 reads CASSQGTGNTEAFF. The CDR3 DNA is TGTGCCAGCTCCCAGGGGACAGGGAACACTGAAGCTTTCTTT.

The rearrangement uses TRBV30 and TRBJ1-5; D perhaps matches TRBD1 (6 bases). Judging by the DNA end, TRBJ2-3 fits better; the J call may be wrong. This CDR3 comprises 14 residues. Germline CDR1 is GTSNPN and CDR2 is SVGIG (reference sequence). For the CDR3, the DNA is TGTGCCTGGAGTGTACTGGGGGCGAGTCAGCCCCAGTATTTT. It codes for CAWSVLGASQPQYF.

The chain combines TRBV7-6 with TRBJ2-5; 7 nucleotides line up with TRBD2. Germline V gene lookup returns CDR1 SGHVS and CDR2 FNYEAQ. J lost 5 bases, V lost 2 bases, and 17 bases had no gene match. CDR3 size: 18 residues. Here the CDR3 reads CASSLNSLRGRAGETQYF. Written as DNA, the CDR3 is TGTGCCAGCAGCTTAAATTCATTAAGAGGGAGGGCCGGGGAGACCCAGTACTTC.

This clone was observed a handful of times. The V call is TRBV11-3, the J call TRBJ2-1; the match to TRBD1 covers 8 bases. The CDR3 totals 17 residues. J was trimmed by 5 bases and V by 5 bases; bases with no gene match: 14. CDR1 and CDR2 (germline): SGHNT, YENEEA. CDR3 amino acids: CASSHRVLGTGNNEQFF. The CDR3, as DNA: TGTGCCAGCAGCCATAGGGTGTTGGGGACAGGTAACAATGAGCAGTTCTTC.